This entry lists 20 T cell receptor beta chains sequenced from one sample in a study of T cell repertoires in cytomegalovirus infection. TCRdb passed the reads through MiXCR, listing each CDR3 protein once. The sample records more than 250,000 distinct CDR3 sequences, 20% to 30% being singletons. No antigen is known for these receptors. The specimen comprised cultured PBMCs, sampled from culture after CMV antigen stimulation. Receptor source: a human donor in good health (CMV status not recorded). Some clones in this sample may be carry-over from other donors' samples.

The chain combines TRBV6-1 with TRBJ2-5, with D perhaps matching TRBD1 (6 bases). The CDR3 has 15 residues. Germline values: CDR1 MNHNS, CDR2 SASEGT. V lost 10 bases to trimming and J lost 4 bases, with 22 bases between them. As DNA, the CDR3 is TGTGCCACCAAAGAGGGGGTGGGCAAGAGAGAGACCCAGTACTTC. Protein product: CATKEGVGKRETQYF.

The chain employs TRBV7-9 and TRBJ2-5; possibly TRBD1 for D (5 bases). Trimming pared 3 bases from V and 1 base from J, leaving 18 bases between. This CDR3 is built from 17 residues. Germline V gene sequence: CDR1 SEHNR, CDR2 FQNEAQ (reference sequence). CDR3: CASSFSLSDRGQETQYF. The CDR3 DNA is TGTGCCAGCAGCTTTTCCCTCAGCGACAGAGGCCAAGAGACCCAGTACTTC.

A remark on this clonotype: One end of the junction is discordant with germline, which a read error may explain. This rearrangement joins TRBV6-2 or TRBV6-3 to TRBJ1-1; D might be TRBD1 (5 bases). Looked up from germline, CDR1 is MNHEY and CDR2 is SVGEGT. The CDR3 is 14 residues long. The chain's CDR3 is CASNYRGLNTEAFF. CDR3 DNA: TGTGCCAGCAATTACCGGGGCTTAAACACTGAAGCTTTCTTT.

Ten or more counts support this clonotype. The rearrangement joins TRBV7-2 to TRBJ2-3; the D is unclear. The CDR3 covers 16 residues. Between the trimmed V and J ends, which lost 6 bases and 1 base, there was a span of 17 bases. CDR1 is SGHTA, CDR2 FQGNSA, per germline. CDR3 DNA sequence: TGTGCCAGCAGTTCGGCCGGTGGGTGGCGCACAGATACGCAGTATTTT. Translation: CASSSAGGWRTDTQYF.

This clonotype came up once. The chain joins TRBV27 to TRBJ2-1, with 15 bases that match TRBD2. The CDR3 loop spans 19 amino acids. CDR1 and CDR2 (germline): MNHEY, SMNVEV (reference sequence). Trimming took 5 bases from V and 1 from J; bases not matched to a gene: 9. The CDR3 reads CASSINGLAGGISYNEQFF. The CDR3, as DNA: TGTGCCAGCAGTATAAACGGACTAGCGGGAGGGATATCCTACAATGAGCAGTTCTTC.

The V call is TRBV20-1, the J call TRBJ1-1; 8 nucleotides align to TRBD1. The CDR3 contains 17 residues. Germline V gene sequence: CDR1 DFQATT, CDR2 SNEGSKA (reference sequence). The junction had 12 bases not matched to a gene; V was cut back by 0 bases and J by 3 bases. This CDR3 reads CSARDRARGLVDTEAFF. The CDR3, as DNA: TGCAGTGCTAGAGATAGGGCCAGGGGGCTTGTCGACACTGAAGCTTTCTTT.

The V gene is TRBV29-1, the J gene TRBJ2-3; D call uncertain. This CDR3 region has 13 residues. The ends were cut back, 6 bases at V and 4 bases at J, with 14 bases in the middle. Looked up from germline, CDR1 is SQVTM and CDR2 is ANQGSEA. CDR3 bases: TGCAGCGTGGCCGGGCTAGGAGCAGATACGCAGTATTTT. Translation gives CSVAGLGADTQYF.

V is TRBV12-3 or TRBV12-4 and J is TRBJ2-1, with D uncertain. V lost 4 bases and J 15 bases, leaving 13 bases between the germline ends. CDR3 length: 11 residues. The DNA of the CDR3 is TGTGCCAGCAGTTCCTCCGAATTGCGGTTCTTC. This encodes CASSSSELRFF.

This clonotype was seen repeatedly, ten times or more. The CDR3 DNA reads as TGTGCCAGCAGCCTCTTGACAGGGGGCGTGAACACTGAAGCTTTCTTT. It yields the protein CASSLLTGGVNTEAFF. This chain joins TRBV7-2 and TRBJ1-1; 10 nucleotides match TRBD1. CDR1 is SGHTA, CDR2 FQGNSA, per germline. The trim removed 5 bases at V and 0 bases at J, leaving 6 bases unmatched. The CDR3 has 16 residues.

This clonotype appeared a few times. This sequence joins TRBV29-1 and TRBJ2-7; D is ambiguous. The germline V and J ends were trimmed by 3 bases and 1 base, with 7 bases remaining between them. In germline, CDR1 is SQVTM, CDR2 ANQGSEA. This CDR3 contains 12 residues. The CDR3 region is CSVDGGSYEQYF. CDR3 DNA: TGCAGCGTTGACGGCGGATCCTACGAGCAGTACTTC.

This clonotype was detected many times. This chain links TRBV7-4 with TRBJ2-5; possibly TRBD2 for D (5 bases). The ends were cut back, 5 bases at V and 9 bases at J, with 16 bases in the middle. Germline V gene sequence: CDR1 SGHVT, CDR2 SQSDAQ. This CDR3 has 13 amino acids. CDR3 coding DNA: TGTGCCAGCAGCCATAAAGGGAGTGGGGCCCAGTACTTC. Translating gives CASSHKGSGAQYF.

This clonotype was counted between two and nine times. The V and J genes are TRBV6-5 and TRBJ1-2; D possibly corresponds to TRBD1 (6 bases). The CDR3 loop spans 15 amino acids. Germline assignment: CDR1 MNHEY and CDR2 SVGAGI. With 2 bases removed from V and 4 bases from J, the gap between germline ends came to 14 bases. CDR3 region: CASSYEGGPAYGYTF. CDR3 sequence (DNA): TGTGCCAGCAGTTACGAGGGGGGCCCCGCCTATGGCTACACCTTC.

This clonotype was found a few times. The chain joins TRBV29-1 to TRBJ2-1, with 7 bases that match TRBD2. From germline, CDR1 is SQVTM and CDR2 ANQGSEA. The CDR3 runs 14 residues. Unmatched junction bases numbered 6, after V lost 1 base and J lost 6 bases. The CDR3: CSVEGTRELNEQFF. CDR3 DNA: TGCAGCGTTGAAGGGACTAGGGAACTCAATGAGCAGTTCTTC.

This chain joins TRBV10-2 and TRBJ1-1; D remains unclear. Germline V gene lookup returns CDR1 WSHSY and CDR2 SAAADI. V was pared by 2 bases and J by 0 bases, with 10 bases between. The length of the CDR3 is 15 residues. CDR3 coding DNA: TGCGCCAGCAGTGAGGGAGGGTACATGAACACTGAAGCTTTCTTT. This sequence encodes CASSEGGYMNTEAFF.

Here the CDR3 DNA reads TGTGCCAGCAGTTACTCGATTGAGGGGGTCGGATCACCCCTCCACTTT. It yields the protein CASSYSIEGVGSPLHF. The chain is built from TRBV6-5 and TRBJ1-6; TRBD1 is a possible D gene (6 bases). V was cut by 0 bases and J by 10 bases, with 16 bases left in between. Germline V gene lookup returns CDR1 MNHEY and CDR2 SVGAGI. The CDR3 totals 16 residues.

The chain has TRBV30 and TRBJ2-5; no clear D gene. This CDR3 spans 14 amino acids. The V gene's germline CDR1 is GTSNPN and CDR2 SVGIG (reference sequence). The ends were cut back, 1 base at V and 7 bases at J, with 16 bases in the middle. CDR3 nucleotide sequence: TGTGCCTGGAGTGAGAGGCCGGCAGCCGTGACCCAGTACTTC. It yields the protein CAWSERPAAVTQYF.

This clonotype was counted ten times or more. V usage is TRBV7-2 and J usage is TRBJ2-5; D remains ambiguous. In germline, CDR1 is SGHTA, CDR2 FQGNSA. Trimming took off 1 base at V and 2 bases at J, with 8 bases between the two ends. This CDR3 has 14 amino acids. This chain's CDR3 is CASSLEWGQETQYF. In nucleotides, the CDR3 is TGTGCCAGCAGCTTAGAGTGGGGACAAGAGACCCAGTACTTC.

This clonotype was counted only a few times. The CDR3 sequence is CASNEGQSGQPQHF. As DNA, the CDR3 is TGTGCCAGCAATGAGGGGCAATCGGGTCAGCCCCAGCATTTT. The rearrangement uses TRBV28 and TRBJ1-5; D might be TRBD1 (5 bases). V lost 7 bases, J lost 6 bases, and 16 bases lay in between. CDR1 and CDR2 (germline): MDHEN, SYDVKM. The CDR3 has 14 residues.

The V and J genes are TRBV7-6 and TRBJ2-1; 9 bases map to TRBD2. V gave up 5 bases and J gave up 4 bases; unmatched junction bases: 15. CDR3 length: 18 residues. Germline lookup yields CDR1 SGHVS and CDR2 FNYEAQ. CDR3 protein: CASSAETSGRLRYNEQFF. CDR3 bases: TGTGCCAGCAGCGCGGAGACTAGCGGCCGCCTGAGGTACAATGAGCAGTTCTTC.

The chain recombines TRBV12-3 or TRBV12-4 with TRBJ1-4; 8 nucleotides match TRBD1. With V trimmed by 6 bases and J by 5 bases, 8 bases remained unmatched. The CDR3 spans 15 residues. The CDR3: CASRYRTGKNEKLFF. In DNA, the CDR3 is TGTGCCAGCAGATATCGGACAGGGAAAAATGAAAAACTGTTTTTT.